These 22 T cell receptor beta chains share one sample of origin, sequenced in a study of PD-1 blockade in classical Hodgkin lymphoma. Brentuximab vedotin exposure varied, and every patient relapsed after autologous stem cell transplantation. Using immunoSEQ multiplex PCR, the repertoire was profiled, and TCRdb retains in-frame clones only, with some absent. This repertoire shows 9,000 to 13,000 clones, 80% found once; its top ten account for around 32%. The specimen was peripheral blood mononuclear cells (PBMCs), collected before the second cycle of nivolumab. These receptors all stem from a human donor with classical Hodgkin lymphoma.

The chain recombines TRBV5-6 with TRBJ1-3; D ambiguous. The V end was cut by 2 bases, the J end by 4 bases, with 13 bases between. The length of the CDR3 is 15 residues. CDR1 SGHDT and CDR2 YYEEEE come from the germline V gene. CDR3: CASSLLGEPGNTIYF. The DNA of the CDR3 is TGTGCCAGCAGCTTACTTGGGGAGCCAGGAAACACCATATATTTT.

In DNA form, the CDR3 reads TGTGCCAGCAGTCTCAGGCATCAATCACGGGGCTACACCTTC. Protein: CASSLRHQSRGYTF. The chain couples TRBV28 to TRBJ1-2; no clear D gene. From germline, CDR1 is MDHEN and CDR2 SYDVKM. The CDR3 has 14 amino acids. Trimming cost V 5 bases and J 8 bases, with 18 bases left between them.

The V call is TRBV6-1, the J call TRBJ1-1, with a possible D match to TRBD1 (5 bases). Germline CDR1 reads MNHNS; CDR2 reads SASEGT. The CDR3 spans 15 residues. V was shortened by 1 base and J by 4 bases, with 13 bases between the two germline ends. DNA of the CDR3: TGTGCCAGCAGTGAAGAGGGTAGGGGAGGCACTGAAGCTTTCTTT. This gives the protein CASSEEGRGGTEAFF.

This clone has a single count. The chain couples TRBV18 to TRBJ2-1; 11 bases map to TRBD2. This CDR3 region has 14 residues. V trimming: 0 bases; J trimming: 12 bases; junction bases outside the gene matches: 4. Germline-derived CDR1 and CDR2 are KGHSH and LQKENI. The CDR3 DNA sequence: TGTGCCAGCTCACCACCGACTAGCGGGGTCAGGCAGTTCTTC. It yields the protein CASSPPTSGVRQFF.

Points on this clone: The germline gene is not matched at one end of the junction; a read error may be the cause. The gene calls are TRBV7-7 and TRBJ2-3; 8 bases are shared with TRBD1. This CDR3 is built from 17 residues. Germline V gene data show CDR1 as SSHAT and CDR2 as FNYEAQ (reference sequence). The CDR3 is CASSASPQGARTDTQYF. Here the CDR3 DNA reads TGTGCTAGCAGCGCTTCGCCTCAGGGGGCTAGGACAGATACGCAGTATTTT.

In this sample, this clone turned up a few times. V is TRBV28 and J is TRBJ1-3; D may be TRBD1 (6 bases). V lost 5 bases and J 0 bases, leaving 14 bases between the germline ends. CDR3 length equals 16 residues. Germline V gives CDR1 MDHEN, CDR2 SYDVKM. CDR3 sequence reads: CASSPQDRPSGNTIYF. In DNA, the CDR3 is TGTGCCAGCAGTCCTCAAGACAGGCCCTCTGGAAACACCATATATTTT.

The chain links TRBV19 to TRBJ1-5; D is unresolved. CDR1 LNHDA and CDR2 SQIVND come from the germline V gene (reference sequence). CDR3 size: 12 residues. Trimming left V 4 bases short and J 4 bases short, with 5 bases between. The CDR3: CASSTGNQPQHF. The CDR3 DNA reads TGTGCCAGTAGTACCGGTAATCAGCCCCAGCATTTT.

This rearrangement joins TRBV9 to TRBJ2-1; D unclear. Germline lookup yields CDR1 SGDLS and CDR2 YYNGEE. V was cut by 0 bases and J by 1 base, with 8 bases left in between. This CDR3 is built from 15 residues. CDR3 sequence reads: CASSVDGKSYNEQFF. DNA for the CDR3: TGTGCCAGCAGCGTAGACGGTAAATCCTACAATGAGCAGTTCTTC.

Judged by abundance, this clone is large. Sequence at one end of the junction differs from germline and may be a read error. DNA of the CDR3: TGTGCTAGCAGCTTATGGAGGGGATTGGTCGGGGAGCTGTTTTTT. Translated, it gives CASSLWRGLVGELFF. The chain has TRBV7-7 and TRBJ2-2; D may be TRBD2 (6 bases). Germline V gene lookup returns CDR1 SSHAT and CDR2 FNYEAQ (reference sequence). The CDR3 runs to 15 residues.

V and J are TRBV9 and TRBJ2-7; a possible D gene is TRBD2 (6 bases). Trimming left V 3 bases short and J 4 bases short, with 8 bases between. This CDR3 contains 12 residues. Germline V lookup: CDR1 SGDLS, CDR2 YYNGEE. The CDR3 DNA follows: TGTGCCAGCAGCGATGGGGGGTACGAGCAGTACTTC. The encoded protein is CASSDGGYEQYF.

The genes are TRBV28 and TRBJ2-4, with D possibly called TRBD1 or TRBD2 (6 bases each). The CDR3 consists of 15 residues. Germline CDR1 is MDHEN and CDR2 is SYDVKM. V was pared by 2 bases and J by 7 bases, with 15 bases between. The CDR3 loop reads CASSLLGGAGNIQYF. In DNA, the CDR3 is TGTGCCAGCAGTTTACTGGGGGGCGCGGGGAACATTCAGTACTTC.

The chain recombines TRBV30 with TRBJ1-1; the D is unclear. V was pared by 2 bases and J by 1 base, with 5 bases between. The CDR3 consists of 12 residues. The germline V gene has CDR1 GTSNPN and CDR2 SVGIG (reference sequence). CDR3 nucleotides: TGTGCCTGGAGTTTCTCGAACACTGAAGCTTTCTTT. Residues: CAWSFSNTEAFF.

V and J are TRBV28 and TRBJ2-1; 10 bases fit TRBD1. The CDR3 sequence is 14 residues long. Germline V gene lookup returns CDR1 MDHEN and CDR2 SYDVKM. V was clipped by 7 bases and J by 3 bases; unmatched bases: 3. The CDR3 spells CASIRTGGYNEQFF. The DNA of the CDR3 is TGTGCCAGCATTAGGACAGGGGGCTACAATGAGCAGTTCTTC.

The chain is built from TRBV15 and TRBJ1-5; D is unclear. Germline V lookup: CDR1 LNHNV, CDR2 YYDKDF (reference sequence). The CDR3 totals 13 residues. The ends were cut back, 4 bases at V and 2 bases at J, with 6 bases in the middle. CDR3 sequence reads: CATSIIGNQPQHF. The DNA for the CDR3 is TGTGCCACCAGCATAATAGGCAATCAGCCCCAGCATTTT.

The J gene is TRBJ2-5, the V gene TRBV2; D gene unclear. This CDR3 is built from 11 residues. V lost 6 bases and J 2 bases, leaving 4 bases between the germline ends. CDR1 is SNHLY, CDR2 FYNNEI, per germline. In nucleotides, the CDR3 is TGTGCCAGCAGGGTACAAGAGACCCAGTACTTC. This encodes CASRVQETQYF.

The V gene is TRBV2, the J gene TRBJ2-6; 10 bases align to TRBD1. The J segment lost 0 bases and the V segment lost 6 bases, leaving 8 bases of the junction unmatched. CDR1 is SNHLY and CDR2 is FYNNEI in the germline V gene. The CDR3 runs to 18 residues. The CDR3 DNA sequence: TGTGCCAGCAGGGGGGGACAGGGGAACCCCTCTGGGGCCAACGTCCTGACTTTC. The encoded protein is CASRGGQGNPSGANVLTF.

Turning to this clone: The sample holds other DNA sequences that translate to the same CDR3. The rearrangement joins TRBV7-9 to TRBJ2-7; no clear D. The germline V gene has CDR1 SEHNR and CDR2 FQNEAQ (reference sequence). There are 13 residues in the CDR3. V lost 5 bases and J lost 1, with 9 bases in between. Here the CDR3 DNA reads TGTGCCAGCAGCCCGACGGATTCCTACGAGCAGTACTTC. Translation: CASSPTDSYEQYF.

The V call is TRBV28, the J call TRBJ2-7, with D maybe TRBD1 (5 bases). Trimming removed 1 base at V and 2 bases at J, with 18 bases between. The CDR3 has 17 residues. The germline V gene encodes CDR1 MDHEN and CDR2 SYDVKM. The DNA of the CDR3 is TGTGCCAGCAGTTTATTACTCACAGGTGTTTCCCCCTACGAGCAGTACTTC. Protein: CASSLLLTGVSPYEQYF.

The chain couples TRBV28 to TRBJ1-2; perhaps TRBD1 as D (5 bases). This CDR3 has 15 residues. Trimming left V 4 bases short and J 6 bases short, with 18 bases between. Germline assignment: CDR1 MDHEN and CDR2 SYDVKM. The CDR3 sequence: CASSSGPGLWNGYTF. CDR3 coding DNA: TGTGCCAGCAGTTCCGGACCGGGGCTATGGAATGGCTACACCTTC.

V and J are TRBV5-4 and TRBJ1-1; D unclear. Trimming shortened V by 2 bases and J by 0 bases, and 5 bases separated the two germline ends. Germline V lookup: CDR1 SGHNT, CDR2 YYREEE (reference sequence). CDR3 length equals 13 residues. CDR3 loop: CASSLTLNTEAFF. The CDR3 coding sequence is TGTGCCAGCAGCTTAACGCTGAACACTGAAGCTTTCTTT.

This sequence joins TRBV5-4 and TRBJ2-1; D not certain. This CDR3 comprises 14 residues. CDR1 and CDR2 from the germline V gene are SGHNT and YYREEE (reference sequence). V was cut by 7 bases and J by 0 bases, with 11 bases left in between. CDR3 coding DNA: TGTGCCAGCGGCGTACACAACTCCTACAATGAGCAGTTCTTC. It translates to CASGVHNSYNEQFF.

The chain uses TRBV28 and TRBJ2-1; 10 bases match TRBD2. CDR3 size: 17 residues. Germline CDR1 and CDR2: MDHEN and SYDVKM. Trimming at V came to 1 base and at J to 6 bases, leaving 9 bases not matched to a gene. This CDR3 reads CASSLLREGLAINEQFF. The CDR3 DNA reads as TGTGCCAGCAGTTTATTACGTGAGGGACTAGCGATCAATGAGCAGTTCTTC.